Below are 27 T cell receptor beta chains sequenced from a single sample in a study of blood T cells in healthy people across ages. The authors ran a second PCR of about 7 to 11 cycles using a sample-barcoded 5' primer and a J-beta primer mix. MiXCR, applied by TCRdb to the 5' RACE reads, yields one record per CDR3 protein. The sample has roughly 1,700,000 distinct CDR3 sequences; approximately 30% are singletons. Sequencing was carried out using blood. Receptor source: a woman in her thirties in good health.

At least ten counts were recorded for this clonotype. The chain uses TRBV6-6 and TRBJ2-7; D assignment may be TRBD1 or TRBD2 (5 bases each). The CDR3 runs to 11 residues. The germline gives CDR1 MNHNY, CDR2 SVGAGI (reference sequence). Trimming took off 7 bases at V and 7 bases at J, with 11 bases between the two ends. For the CDR3, the DNA is TGTGCCAGCAAGGTCAGGGAGGAGCAGTACTTC. It is translated as CASKVREEQYF.

As for this clonotype: No conserved phenylalanine or tryptophan ends this CDR3, so it is likely a read error. The V call is TRBV5-1, the J call TRBJ2-5; TRBD2 matches 14 bases. The CDR3 loop spans 16 amino acids. The V gene end was trimmed by 4 bases and the J gene end by 3 bases; junction bases not matched to a gene: 5. CDR1 SGHRS and CDR2 YFSETQ come from the germline V gene. The CDR3 reads CASSPTGLAGEETQYV. Here the CDR3 DNA reads TGCGCCAGCAGCCCGACGGGACTAGCGGGGGAAGAGACCCAGTACGTC.

Concerning this clonotype itself: Germline is not matched at one junction end, which may reflect a read error. The chain is built from TRBV2 and TRBJ1-2; no reliable D call. The CDR3 has 16 amino acids. Germline V gene data show CDR1 as SNHLY and CDR2 as FYNNEI. The CDR3 coding sequence is TGTGCCGGCAGTGAAGGATTGAGGGTTTGGGCGGCTGGCTACACCTTC. Its translation: CAGSEGLRVWAAGYTF.

This chain joins TRBV12-3 or TRBV12-4 and TRBJ1-2; D remains unclear. The CDR3 length is 15 residues. V gave up 6 bases and J gave up 5 bases, with 19 bases separating them. In DNA, the CDR3 is TGTGCCAGCAGATCCCCGGCGGGTCAAGGGTATGGCTACACCTTC. The encoded protein is CASRSPAGQGYGYTF.

This clonotype occurred a few times. The V and J genes are TRBV6-6 and TRBJ2-3; D is tentatively TRBD1 or TRBD2 (6 bases each). Deletions cut 0 bases from V and 2 bases from J, with 15 bases between. This CDR3 is 17 amino acids long. Germline CDR1 and CDR2: MNHNY and SVGAGI (reference sequence). As DNA, the CDR3 is TGTGCCAGCAGTTACTCTTTGGGGGGCCGTGACACAGATACGCAGTATTTT. Protein: CASSYSLGGRDTDTQYF.

A single count supports this clonotype. With a much larger clone just one base away, this may be a read error. The chain is built from TRBV9 and TRBJ2-1; D possibly uses TRBD1 or TRBD2 (5 bases each). Germline values: CDR1 SGDLS, CDR2 YYNGEE. CDR3 length: 14 residues. CDR3 sequence reads: CVSSGDSYYNEQFF. CDR3 nucleotides: TGTGTCAGCAGCGGCGACAGTTATTACAATGAGCAGTTCTTC.

The chain is built from TRBV7-3 and TRBJ2-5, with D perhaps given as TRBD1 or TRBD2 (6 bases each). The CDR3 consists of 14 residues. Germline V gives CDR1 SGHTA, CDR2 FQGTGA. Deletions cut 5 bases from V and 5 bases from J, with 15 bases between. The CDR3 region is CASSRTGRHETQYF. The CDR3 DNA reads TGTGCCAGCAGCAGAACAGGGAGGCATGAGACCCAGTACTTC.

This clonotype was seen ten or more times. The CDR3 here is CASSYSPNSYEQYF. The CDR3 nucleotides read TGTGCCAGCAGTTACAGTCCAAACTCCTACGAGCAGTACTTC. V and J are TRBV6-5 and TRBJ2-7; D not resolved. The CDR3 sequence is 14 residues long. V lost 2 bases, J lost 0 bases, and 8 bases lay in between. In germline, CDR1 is MNHEY, CDR2 SVGAGI.

At least ten counts were recorded for this clonotype. Germline is not matched at one junction end, which may reflect a read error. The V and J genes are TRBV5-1 and TRBJ2-3; TRBD2 matches 13 bases. CDR3 size: 16 residues. Germline CDR1 is SGHRS and CDR2 is YFSETQ. The CDR3 region is CASSLGLAGSTDTQYF. CDR3 bases: TGTGCCAGCAGCTTGGGACTAGCGGGGAGCACAGATACGCAGTATTTT.

V and J are TRBV27 and TRBJ1-5, with D hard to call. CDR1 and CDR2 (germline): MNHEY, SMNVEV (reference sequence). V dropped 2 bases and J dropped 7 bases, with 12 bases sitting between them. CDR3 size: 14 residues. The CDR3 spells CASSLLSRVQPQHF. For the CDR3, the DNA is TGTGCCAGCAGTTTACTGTCCCGGGTACAGCCCCAGCATTTT.

The V and J genes are TRBV6-1 and TRBJ2-3; perhaps TRBD2 as D (6 bases). The CDR3 loop spans 15 amino acids. In germline, CDR1 is MNHNS, CDR2 SASEGT. Trimming removed 6 bases at V and 4 bases at J, with 17 bases between. The CDR3: CASRPRDSGADTQYF. The CDR3 DNA reads as TGTGCCAGCAGACCCAGGGACTCGGGCGCAGATACGCAGTATTTT.

The rearrangement joins TRBV7-9 to TRBJ2-6; D is ambiguous. Trimming cost V 6 bases and J 0 bases, with 9 bases left between them. Germline V lookup: CDR1 SEHNR, CDR2 FQNEAQ (reference sequence). This CDR3 has 15 residues. In nucleotides, the CDR3 is TGTGCCAGCAGACCCGCCGTCTCTGGGGCCAACGTCCTGACTTTC. It specifies CASRPAVSGANVLTF.

In the case of this clonotype: A much larger clone differs by one base, so this may be a read error. The chain has TRBV15 and TRBJ2-3, with D hard to call. There are 13 residues in the CDR3. Looked up from germline, CDR1 is LNHNV and CDR2 is YYDKDF (reference sequence). The CDR3 region has the DNA TGTGCCACCAGCCCCGTGTGGGCGGATACGCAGGATTTT. Translated: CATSPVWADTQDF.

This clonotype came up many times. The chain links TRBV20-1 to TRBJ2-5, with D uncertain. The V gene's germline CDR1 is DFQATT and CDR2 SNEGSKA (reference sequence). The CDR3 has 13 amino acids. V was cut by 6 bases and J by 2 bases, with 13 bases left in between. The CDR3 DNA is TGCAGTGCCCATGCCGAGGCTCAAGAGACCCAGTACTTC. It encodes CSAHAEAQETQYF.

The gene calls are TRBV12-5 and TRBJ2-6; TRBD1 matches at 8 bases. V shed 5 bases, J shed 0 bases, and the junction held 12 bases outside the gene matches. Germline values: CDR1 LGHNT, CDR2 FRNRAP. This CDR3 contains 19 residues. The DNA of the CDR3 is TGTGCTAGTGGTGTGTCCCCGGGACAGGTCCCCTCTGGGGCCAACGTCCTGACTTTC. It codes for CASGVSPGQVPSGANVLTF.

The V call is TRBV12-3 or TRBV12-4, the J call TRBJ2-5; D unresolved. The J call is doubtful: the DNA matches TRBJ2-1 better. This CDR3 is built from 13 residues. The CDR3 sequence: CASSFLAQETQFF. The CDR3, as DNA: TGTGCCAGCAGTTTTTTAGCCCAAGAGACCCAGTTCTTC.

This clonotype showed up just a few times. The J gene is TRBJ2-2, the V gene TRBV15; D unclear. CDR3 size: 15 residues. Germline loops: CDR1 LNHNV, CDR2 YYDKDF (reference sequence). Trimming stripped 0 bases from V and 6 bases from J, with 11 bases between. CDR3 DNA: TGTGCCACCAGCAGAGATCGATGGGTGGCCGGGGAGCTGTTTTTT. As protein: CATSRDRWVAGELFF. The variable domain in full, completed from reference TRBV15 and TRBJ2-2, reads DAMVIQNPRYQVTQFGKPVTLSCSQTLNHNVMYWYQQKSSQAPKLLFHYYDKDFNNEADTPDNFQSRRPNTSFCFLDIRSPGLGDTAMYLCATSRDRWVAGELFFGEGSRLTVL.

This chain connects TRBV5-1 to TRBJ1-2; D possibly corresponds to TRBD1 (6 bases). Germline CDR1 and CDR2: SGHRS and YFSETQ. Trimming removed 0 bases from V and 3 bases from J, with 21 bases in between. There are 18 residues in the CDR3. CDR3 residues: CASSLDVLWGRSDYGYTF. The CDR3 nucleotides read TGCGCCAGCAGCTTGGATGTCCTCTGGGGGCGCTCGGACTATGGCTACACCTTC.

On this clonotype itself: A much larger clonotype is one base distant, so this may be a read error. No conserved phenylalanine or tryptophan ends this CDR3, so it is likely a read error. The chain employs TRBV29-1 and TRBJ2-7, with 9 bases that match TRBD1. J was trimmed by 3 bases and V by 0 bases; bases with no gene match: 6. The germline gives CDR1 SQVTM, CDR2 ANQGSEA. The CDR3 runs 15 residues. For the CDR3, the DNA is TGCAGCGTTGAAGATACGGGGACAGGGCGCTACGAGCAGTACCTC. It is translated as CSVEDTGTGRYEQYL.

This clonotype was counted many times. The V call is TRBV27, the J call TRBJ2-3; D uncertain. CDR3 size: 12 residues. CDR1 and CDR2 from the germline V gene are MNHEY and SMNVEV (reference sequence). The V and J ends lost 4 bases and 4 bases respectively, with 6 bases between them. The chain's CDR3 is CASSSSSDTQYF. The CDR3 DNA reads as TGTGCCAGCAGTTCCTCATCAGATACGCAGTATTTT.

The rearrangement joins TRBV5-1 to TRBJ1-1; 9 bases line up with TRBD1. The CDR3 extends over 14 amino acids. V shed 3 bases, J shed 5 bases, and the junction held 5 bases outside the gene matches. The V gene's germline CDR1 is SGHRS and CDR2 YFSETQ. CDR3 region: CASSSKTGGTEAFF. The CDR3 DNA sequence: TGCGCCAGCAGCTCGAAGACAGGGGGGACTGAAGCTTTCTTT.

Notes on this clonotype: One end of the junction is discordant with germline, which a read error may explain. This chain uses TRBV28 with TRBJ1-6; D may be TRBD1 (5 bases). The CDR3 spans 15 residues. Germline CDR1 MDHEN, CDR2 SYDVKM. CDR3 protein: CASSLFRQSNSLLHF. The CDR3 region has the DNA TGTGCCAGCAGTTTATTTCGACAGAGTAATTCACTCCTCCACTTT. Full variable domain (missing parts from reference TRBV28 and TRBJ1-6): DVKVTQSSRYLVKRTGEKVFLECVQDMDHENMFWYRQDPGLGLRLIYFSYDVKMKEKGDIPEGYSVSREKKERFSLILESASTNQTSMYLCASSLFRQSNSLLHFGNGTRLTVT.

About this clonotype itself: At one end the junction does not follow the germline gene, possibly because of a read error. The chain couples TRBV20-1 to TRBJ1-4, with no clear D. There are 14 residues in the CDR3. Germline loops: CDR1 DFQATT, CDR2 SNEGSKA (reference sequence). The CDR3, as DNA: TGCGGTGCTAGAGGGAAGGCAACTAATGAGAAACTGTTTTTT. It is translated as CGARGKATNEKLFF.

The V and J genes are TRBV28 and TRBJ2-6; D ambiguous. This CDR3 comprises 14 residues. Looked up from germline, CDR1 is MDHEN and CDR2 is SYDVKM. The ends were cut back, 8 bases at V and 5 bases at J, with 13 bases in the middle. DNA of the CDR3: TGTGCCAGCTCTTTACGCCGTCGGGCCAACGTCCTGACTTTC. This gives the protein CASSLRRRANVLTF.

The V and J genes are TRBV7-2 and TRBJ2-1; 10 nucleotides align to TRBD2. V dropped 5 bases and J dropped 4; count of bases not matched to a gene: 8. The CDR3 length is 16 residues. Germline loops: CDR1 SGHTA, CDR2 FQGNSA. The CDR3 sequence: CASSPRTSGLYNEQFF. As DNA, the CDR3 is TGTGCCAGCAGCCCCCGGACTAGCGGCCTGTACAATGAGCAGTTCTTC.

This clonotype was seen only a few times. This chain connects TRBV29-1 to TRBJ1-1; D is possibly TRBD1 (5 bases). Germline V gene sequence: CDR1 SQVTM, CDR2 ANQGSEA. The germline V and J ends were trimmed by 6 bases and 11 bases, with 19 bases remaining between them. The CDR3 contains 12 residues. The CDR3 bases are TGCAGCGTGGATGGGGGGGTCGGTCGGGCTTTCTTT. Its translation is CSVDGGVGRAFF.

The count of this clonotype is one. A much larger clone is a single base away; this may be a read error. The chain is built from TRBV29-1 and TRBJ1-2; a weak D match, TRBD1 (5 bases). Germline assignment: CDR1 SQVTM and CDR2 ANQGSEA. V was cut by 0 bases and J by 6 bases, with 14 bases left in between. The CDR3 contains 14 residues. The CDR3 region has the DNA TGCAGCGTTGAAGATAAAGGGTCAGGGCATGGCTACACCTTC. Translated, it gives CSVEDKGSGHGYTF.